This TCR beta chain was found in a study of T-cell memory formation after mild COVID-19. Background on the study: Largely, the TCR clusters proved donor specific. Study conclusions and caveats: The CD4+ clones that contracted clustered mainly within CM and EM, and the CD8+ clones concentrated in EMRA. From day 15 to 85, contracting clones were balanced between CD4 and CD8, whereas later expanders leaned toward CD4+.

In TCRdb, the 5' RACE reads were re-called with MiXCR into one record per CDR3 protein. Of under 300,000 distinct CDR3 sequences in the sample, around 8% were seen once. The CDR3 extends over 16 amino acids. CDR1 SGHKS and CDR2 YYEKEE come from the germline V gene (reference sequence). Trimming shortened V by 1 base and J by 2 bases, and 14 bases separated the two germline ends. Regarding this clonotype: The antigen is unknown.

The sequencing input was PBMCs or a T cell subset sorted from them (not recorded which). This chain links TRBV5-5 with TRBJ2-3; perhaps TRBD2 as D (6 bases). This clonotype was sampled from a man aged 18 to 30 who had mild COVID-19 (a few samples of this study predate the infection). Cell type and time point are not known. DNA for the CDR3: TGTGCCAGCAGCTTGTATTTCGGGGGAGTCACAGATACGCAGTATTTT. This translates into CASSLYFGGVTDTQYF.